This T cell receptor beta chain came from a study of blood T cells in healthy people across ages. As for the study in general: About one barcoded beta molecule per two T cells was captured by template switching.

Study results and limitations: Unsorted PBMC material precluded a definitive naive versus antigen-experienced comparison.

This CDR3 is built from 15 residues. V lost 4 bases and J lost 3; bases outside the gene matches: 10. Germline-derived CDR1 and CDR2 are SQVTM and ANQGSEA. This clonotype has just one count. Its antigen is undetermined. The second PCR ran about 6 to 11 cycles with a sample-barcoded 5' primer and J-beta primers. Every cDNA molecule bore a tag from a template-switch adaptor containing 12 random nucleotides. TCRdb analysed the 5' RACE reads with MiXCR anew, one entry per CDR3 protein. The data show under 1 million distinct CDR3 sequences, approximately 44% seen once. The sequencing sample was made of blood. The sequence came from a man in his 60s in good health. This chain links TRBV29-1 with TRBJ2-3, with TRBD2 identical over 7 bases. The chain's CDR3 is CSVAGGTRGTDTQYF. The CDR3 bases are TGCAGCGTTGCCGGGGGGACTCGGGGAACAGATACGCAGTATTTT.